The clone carrying this TCR beta chain came up many times. This entry comes from a study of CD8+CD57+ T cells in acquired aplastic anemia. Study as a whole: When averaged, DNA from sorted CD4+ and CD8+ cells came to about 3 ug.

Whoever was chosen for sequencing had shown CD8+CD57+ cell expansion by flow cytometry. The CDR3 is made up of 18 amino acids. J gave up 1 base and V 4 bases, and 12 bases lay outside the gene matches. Germline CDR1 is SGHNT and CDR2 is YYREEE (reference sequence). Profiling that covered TCR beta VDJ and CDR3 relied on genomic DNA as its template. A single record per CDR3 protein comes from TCRdb applying MiXCR to the reads. This table has about 200,000 distinct CDR3 sequences, almost 50% appearing once. Sequencing input: sorted CD4+, CD8+, or CD8+CD57+ T cells (not recorded which) from PBMCs. This TCR was sampled from a human donor with aplastic anemia. The chain links TRBV5-4 to TRBJ2-3; TRBD2 agrees at 10 bases. The DNA of the CDR3 is TGTGCCAGCAGCCTCCGTACCACTACTAGCGGGGGCACAGATACGCAGTATTTT. It translates to CASSLRTTTSGGTDTQYF.